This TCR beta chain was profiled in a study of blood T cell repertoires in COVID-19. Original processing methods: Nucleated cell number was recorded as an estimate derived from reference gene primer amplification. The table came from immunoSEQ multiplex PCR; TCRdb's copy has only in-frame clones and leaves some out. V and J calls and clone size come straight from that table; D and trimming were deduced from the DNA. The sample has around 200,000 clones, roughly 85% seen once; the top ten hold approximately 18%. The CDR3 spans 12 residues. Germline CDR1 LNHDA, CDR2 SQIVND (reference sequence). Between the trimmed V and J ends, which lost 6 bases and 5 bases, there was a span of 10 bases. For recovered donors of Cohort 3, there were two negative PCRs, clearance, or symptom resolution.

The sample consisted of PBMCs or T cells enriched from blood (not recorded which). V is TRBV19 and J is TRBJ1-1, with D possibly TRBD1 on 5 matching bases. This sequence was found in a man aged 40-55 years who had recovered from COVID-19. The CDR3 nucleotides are TGTGCCAGTAGGATCCGGGGGACTGAAGCTTTCTTT. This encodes CASRIRGTEAFF.